The entry below gives a single T cell receptor (beta chain) sequence along with its context. The antigen remains undetermined. The CDR3 runs 14 residues. Germline V gene lookup returns CDR1 KGHSH and CDR2 LQKENI. Between the trimmed V and J ends, which lost 3 bases and 2 bases, there was a span of 8 bases. These data come from a study of shared clonotypes between healthy human individuals. Findings and limits, study-wide: Generation probabilities of non-shared clonotypes were lower (relative to those shared by all four donors).

CCR7-negative CD45RA+ TemRA cells were pooled with CD45RO+ cells for CD8 memory. The table came from immunoSEQ multiplex PCR; TCRdb's copy has only in-frame clones and leaves some out. The sample contains tens of thousands of clones, 62% of which appear only once. Sequences were obtained from memory CD8+ T cells sorted from blood. Subset defined: CD45RO+ cells pooled with CCR7-negative TemRA cells. This sequence was found in a man under 40 in good health. The gene calls are TRBV18 and TRBJ2-4, with D unresolved. CDR3 sequence reads: CASSPPSTKNIQYF. DNA for the CDR3: TGTGCCAGCTCACCCCCCAGTACCAAAAACATTCAGTACTTC.